The sequence of this TCR beta chain was determined in a study of cytomegalovirus exposure and HLA in healthy donors (dated by TCRdb to about 2017). Describing the broader study: In an earlier analysis of 450 to 750 of the donors, around 300 Gb of sequence data and 95 million to 130 million unique TCR beta sequences from about 179 million T cells were reported. Around 320 gigabases of sequencing data and 70 million to 85 million unique TCR sequences were included in an early release covering 500 to 750 HLA-typed donors. Of the roughly 390 genotyped donors, 65% to 90% were placed in the genetic ancestry cluster associated with self-reported Caucasian donors. The study aimed to test whether cataloging public T cell receptors could reveal signatures of past pathogen exposure. The study used immunosequencing to profile the T cell repertoires of several hundred subjects and linked those repertoires to cytomegalovirus serostatus. Besides the first cohort of approximately 670 subjects, a separate validation cohort made up of 120 or so different subjects was used. To predict cytomegalovirus infection status, the study combined high-throughput TCR immunosequencing, statistical association of individual TCRs with disease status, and machine learning. A later analysis re-examined previously published TCR beta repertoires from 600 to 700 donors and added high-resolution HLA genotyping to investigate patterns of TCR occurrence. Rather than drawing on any new phenotypic data, the later analysis identified candidate immune exposures from TCR beta sequences and the way those sequences occurred across donors. An earlier analysis of 500 to 750 of the donors applied high-throughput TCR beta sequencing to assess whether each TCR beta V gene segment acted as functional or pseudogenic. Donor age, sex, ethnicity and CMV serostatus were compiled alongside the repertoire data. A later genetic analysis took genome-wide SNP genotypes for about 60% of the roughly 670 donors and used that subset as a discovery cohort. Every repertoire in the discovery cohort had been generated on one and the same sequencing platform. Both class I and class II loci were covered by HLA typing, at four-digit resolution. Typing coverage varied by locus: 629-630 donors for A, B, C, DRB1 and DQB1; roughly 510 for DQA1; approximately 610 for DPA1; about 450 for DPB1. Five DR-DQ haplotypes were handled as single units for association and clustering because linkage in the cohort was strong. On average, roughly 250,000 unique TCR beta nucleotide sequences were sequenced per donor among fewer than 500 genotyped donors of the cohort, with roughly 18% of those sequences being non-productive. Here is what the overall study found, with its caveats: The presence/absence analyses assumed that sequencing depth was roughly uniform across donors, and that assumption may not be true. According to a later genetic analysis, donors in an Asian-associated ancestry cluster had fewer N-insertions in productive TCRs than the roughly 670-donor mean. Because HLA typing was missing for some donors at each locus, association tests included only the typed subset. According to the authors, the approach could potentially be generalized to other disease states and immunological phenotypes. An association between a missense DCLRE1C variant and V-gene and J-gene trimming of TCR beta chains was found in a later genetic analysis and replicated in an independent cohort. This cohort had only TCR beta chains sequenced, and the lack of alpha or paired-chain data limited which features could be detected. Across donors, most TCR sequences were observed very rarely, whereas some public TCRs were present in many individuals. Some IMGT-functional V segments, including TRBV6-2 and TRBV6-3, could not be told apart with the 87-base-pair reads, so those segments were excluded. A further reported finding was that TCR beta sequences accurately predicted the HLA-A and HLA-B alleles for most subjects in the first cohort. The earlier analysis of 587 of the donors excluded over 15 rarely observed V segments, including chromosome 9 orphons, because counts were too low. Most CMV-associated TCR beta chains appeared to be HLA-restricted in a later analysis, and the HLA associations seemed to be driven largely by CMV exposure. A group of highly shared sequence variants was considered likely to be a technical artifact of the sequencing pipeline. CMV serostatus was the only immune exposure information available for the cohort. A total of 150 or so TCR beta chains were listed by the study as associated with cytomegalovirus. When HLA alleles, especially DR and DQ, strongly co-occurred, attributing TCR associations to individual alleles was difficult. In vitro tests confirmed that a few of the cytomegalovirus-associated TCR beta chains recognize cytomegalovirus antigens. Compared with equally common non-associated chains, HLA-associated TCR beta chains in a later analysis were more clonally expanded and had lower generation probabilities. At a false discovery rate of 0.05, a later analysis linked 15,000 to 20,000 TCR beta sequences to specific HLA alleles. In both the original and validation cohorts, the classifier was reported to diagnose cytomegalovirus status with high specificity and sensitivity. Linkage disequilibrium might explain the correlated functional status among segregating V segments, but an unknown experimental factor could not be excluded. In an earlier analysis of fewer than 750 of the donors, most TCR beta V segments were observed in productive rearrangements about 90% or about 30% of the time, broadly matching IMGT annotations. According to a later analysis, parvovirus B19, influenza, CMV and Epstein-Barr virus appeared linked to several top co-occurrence clusters. In a later analysis, the rate of TCR association differed among HLA loci, with DRB1 alleles having the most associated TCRs and HLA-C alleles having the fewest.

As regards this clone: Its antigen target is currently unknown. It has no much larger one-base neighbor in the sample; base qualities were not kept.

Libraries were built with the immunoSEQ multiplex PCR assay. The multiplex PCR relied on a mix of 60 forward primers for TCR Vbeta segments and 13 reverse primers for TCR Jbeta segments. Amplification of the CDR3 region of rearranged TCR beta genes was performed with a multiplex PCR assay on genomic DNA. The amplified TCR beta libraries were sequenced on the Illumina HiSeq System as 87-base-pair reads. In the authors' own workflow: A later analysis counted some 80 million unique TCR beta chains across the 500 to 850 repertoires, and roughly 11 million of these chains were shared by at least two donors. To remove PCR and sequencing errors, raw reads were error-corrected and collapsed into unique sequences using a nearest-neighbor algorithm that merged closely related sequences. To assign V, D and J gene segments, CDR3 sequences were aligned to IMGT reference sequences. Each retained sequence needed at least a six-nucleotide match to both a V gene segment and a J gene segment. Rearrangements were classified as productive when the CDR3 lacked stop codons and remained in frame with V and J, and all other rearrangements were classified as non-productive. CDR3 was defined according to IMGT convention as the region running from the second conserved V-encoded cysteine to the conserved J-encoded phenylalanine. The earlier analysis of 587 of the donors excluded sequences that lacked an unambiguous match to a single V gene segment. An earlier analysis of some 500 of the donors classified V segments as functional when productive rearrangements were above 56.7% and as segregating when the standard deviation between donors was above 5%. To diagnose cytomegalovirus status from the catalog of TCR beta chain sequences, a statistical classification framework was built. A later analysis assigned V and J genes by comparing TCR nucleotide sequences with IMGT/GENE-DB human TR gene sequences. A later analysis assigned CDR3 sequences and most-parsimonious VDJ recombination scenarios with the TCRdist pipeline. In a later analysis, every TCR beta chain was defined by the combination of its CDR3 amino acid sequence and its V-gene family, and reads without a unique V-gene family were dropped. To address suspected cross-contamination and a sequencing artifact, a later analysis removed around 600 highly shared, low-generation-probability nucleotide sequences. In a later analysis, a clonal expansion index for each public chain was calculated from normalized within-repertoire ranks of inferred template counts. In a later analysis, generation probabilities were computed with a VDJ recombination model fitted to out-of-frame rearrangements, and the resulting probabilities were checked against IGoR. In a later analysis, TCR-TCR, TCR-HLA and TCR-CMV co-occurrence was scored with hypergeometric tests, and a repertoire-size bias correction was applied to TCR pairs. A later analysis estimated false discovery rates by permuting HLA or CMV assignments 20 times. In a later analysis, co-occurring TCRs were grouped using DBSCAN, with TCRdist sequence similarity added in when clustering inside HLA-allele-positive subsets. Repertoires with fewer than 30,000 or more than 120,000 public chains were left out of co-occurrence clustering, as were four to six repertoires with anomalous nucleotide sharing. TCRdb limited this immuneACCESS table to in-frame rearrangements with V and J called. A share of clones is missing; checked studies link under half to unresolved V genes, and the rest is unexplained. The V and J calls and clone size come from that table; D and trimming were worked out from the DNA. For this sample there are around 140,000 clones; over 70% appear just once. The ten top clones hold around 1.5% of the sample.

From the cysteine up to the phenylalanine, the CDR3 has a length of 13 residues. The DNA shown is the 39-base CDR3, in frame from base 1. The cohort was made up of about 610 healthy bone marrow donors. At the time of sampling, all cohort members were nominally healthy, though unrecorded immune exposures were likely present. The donor tested CMV seronegative and was one of the 352 seronegative cohort members. A peripheral blood sample was collected from each donor, and TCR beta sequencing was performed on peripheral blood mononuclear cells. Genomic DNA extraction from the blood cell samples was performed with the Qiagen DNeasy Blood Extraction Kit.

The clonotype was recovered from a woman aged 18-35 years in good health and CMV-seronegative. Here the chain combines TRBV21-1 and TRBJ2-7; no check of the table's D call, TRBD1, against the DNA was made. TRBV21-1 is reported as a pseudogene. The source material was PBMCs. The encoded CDR3 is CASSKKTGCEQYF. The nucleotides are TGTGCCAGCAGCAAAAAGACAGGATGCGAGCAGTACTTC.